Shown below are 14 T cell receptor beta chains from a single sample sequenced in a study of human T cells and chemical hapten exposure. TCRdb called the RACE reads again in MiXCR, with one record for every CDR3 protein. The sample consists of approximately 160,000 distinct CDR3 sequences, 25% to 30% of them appearing once. Sample time point: patch test 3, about 24 weeks after DPC sensitization. Treatment of the sample: therapeutic diphenylcyclopropenone sensitization with weekly scalp DPC. Material: whole blood, obtained in connection with sensitization to the hapten diphenylcyclopropenone (DPC). Source of these receptors: a young woman with alopecia areata. Some clones in this sample may be carry-over from other donors' samples.

This clonotype was found many times. The chain employs TRBV29-1 and TRBJ2-7, with D maybe TRBD2 (6 bases). Looked up from germline, CDR1 is SQVTM and CDR2 is ANQGSEA. V gave up 7 bases and J gave up 2 bases, with 15 bases separating them. The CDR3 consists of 13 residues. Here the CDR3 DNA reads TGCAGCGCGCGGTCCGGGACTCCCTACGAGCAGTACTTC. Amino acids: CSARSGTPYEQYF.

This clonotype was counted a single time. The chain is built from TRBV4-1 and TRBJ1-3, with D maybe TRBD1 (5 bases). CDR1 is MGHRA and CDR2 is YSYEKL in the germline V gene. V lost 4 bases and J 6 bases, leaving 19 bases between the germline ends. This CDR3 is 16 amino acids long. CDR3 amino acids: CASSPHGAQRSNTIYF. The CDR3 coding sequence is TGCGCCAGCAGCCCCCACGGGGCCCAGAGGTCAAACACCATATATTTT.

This clonotype has more than one count but fewer than ten. The chain has TRBV29-1 and TRBJ2-3; TRBD1 matches 7 bases. The germline gives CDR1 SQVTM, CDR2 ANQGSEA. The ends lost 5 bases at V and 2 bases at J; junction bases unmatched: 10. The CDR3 has 15 residues. This CDR3 is CSVTLRDRATDTQYF. In nucleotides, the CDR3 is TGCAGCGTTACCCTCCGAGACAGGGCCACAGATACGCAGTATTTT.

The rearrangement uses TRBV29-1 and TRBJ2-5; 9 bases match TRBD1. Trimming removed 4 bases from V and 5 bases from J; junction bases left unmatched: 11. CDR1 and CDR2 (germline): SQVTM, ANQGSEA. The CDR3 runs 15 residues. The CDR3 spells CSVGEMTGGGETQYF. CDR3 in DNA: TGCAGCGTTGGGGAAATGACAGGGGGAGGGGAGACCCAGTACTTC.

The table lists this clonotype with a count of one. One end of the junction does not line up with germline, which may come from a read error. The V call is TRBV7-2, the J call TRBJ2-5; D remains ambiguous. The CDR3 totals 14 residues. Germline V gene data show CDR1 as SGHTA and CDR2 as FQGNSA. CDR3 protein: CACSLSSVPETQYF. For the CDR3, the DNA is TGTGCCTGCAGCTTATCCTCAGTTCCAGAGACCCAGTACTTC.

This clonotype was observed a handful of times. This chain links TRBV18 with TRBJ2-3; D remains ambiguous. V gave up 4 bases and J gave up 1 base, with 12 bases separating them. The germline CDR1 and CDR2 sequences are KGHSH and LQKENI. The CDR3 loop spans 15 amino acids. CDR3 DNA: TGTGCCAGCTCACTCCCCGACATGGGCACAGATACGCAGTATTTT. Its protein is CASSLPDMGTDTQYF.

This clonotype appeared a few times. The rearrangement uses TRBV5-1 and TRBJ1-1; D is unclear. The CDR3 has 15 residues. Germline V CDR1 and CDR2: SGHRS, YFSETQ. V was pared by 0 bases and J by 2 bases, with 11 bases between. CDR3 protein: CASSLDLTPNTEAFF. The CDR3 region has the DNA TGCGCCAGCAGCTTGGATCTAACACCTAACACTGAAGCTTTCTTT.

The chain joins TRBV6-5 to TRBJ1-1, with unresolved D. The CDR3 sequence is 11 residues long. Germline V CDR1 and CDR2: MNHEY, SVGAGI. Trimming pared 2 bases from V and 11 bases from J, leaving 9 bases between. The CDR3 DNA follows: TGTGCCAGCAGTTACGGTCTCCGGGCTTTCTTT. This codes for CASSYGLRAFF.

The table lists this clonotype with a few counts. The V gene is TRBV27, the J gene TRBJ1-5, with D maybe TRBD1 (5 bases). V gave up 4 bases and J gave up 6 bases, with 10 bases separating them. Germline V gives CDR1 MNHEY, CDR2 SMNVEV (reference sequence). The CDR3 consists of 13 residues. Here the CDR3 reads CASSSQGPQPQHF. The CDR3 DNA is TGTGCCAGCAGTTCCCAGGGTCCTCAGCCCCAGCATTTT.

The chain uses TRBV28 and TRBJ1-6, with D possibly being TRBD1 (5 bases). Germline assignment: CDR1 MDHEN and CDR2 SYDVKM. This CDR3 spans 11 amino acids. The V end was cut by 7 bases, the J end by 9 bases, with 7 bases between. The CDR3 spells CASTRVSPLHF. The CDR3 DNA follows: TGTGCCAGCACCAGGGTTTCACCCCTCCACTTT.

This chain links TRBV28 with TRBJ2-7; D is unclear. Germline lookup yields CDR1 MDHEN and CDR2 SYDVKM. This CDR3 is built from 13 residues. V was shortened by 5 bases and J by 0 bases, with 8 bases between the two germline ends. The CDR3: CASSRRRSYEQYF. Written as DNA, the CDR3 is TGTGCCAGCAGTAGGCGCCGCTCCTACGAGCAGTACTTC.

The chain has TRBV6-2 or TRBV6-3 and TRBJ2-6; a weak D match, TRBD1 (6 bases). V was cut by 8 bases and J by 3 bases, with 17 bases left in between. This CDR3 comprises 16 residues. The germline CDR1 and CDR2 sequences are MNHEY and SVGEGT. The CDR3 DNA reads as TGTGCCAGCGGCATGATGGGGGCGTTTGGGGCCAACGTCCTGACTTTC. Translated, it gives CASGMMGAFGANVLTF.

Only a few counts were recorded for this clonotype. The chain recombines TRBV15 with TRBJ2-1; the D is unclear. CDR1 is LNHNV and CDR2 is YYDKDF in the germline V gene (reference sequence). The CDR3 runs to 12 residues. Deletions cut 6 bases from V and 4 bases from J, with 7 bases between. Here the CDR3 reads CATSRLYNEQFF. The CDR3, as DNA: TGTGCCACCAGTCGTTTGTACAATGAGCAGTTCTTC.

The chain uses TRBV5-1 and TRBJ1-5, with D unresolved. CDR1 and CDR2 (germline): SGHRS, YFSETQ. The germline V and J ends were trimmed by 0 bases and 0 bases, with 10 bases remaining between them. The CDR3 is 16 residues long. The CDR3 DNA is TGCGCCAGCAGCTTGGGAACGGCCGGTAGCAATCAGCCCCAGCATTTT. Protein: CASSLGTAGSNQPQHF.